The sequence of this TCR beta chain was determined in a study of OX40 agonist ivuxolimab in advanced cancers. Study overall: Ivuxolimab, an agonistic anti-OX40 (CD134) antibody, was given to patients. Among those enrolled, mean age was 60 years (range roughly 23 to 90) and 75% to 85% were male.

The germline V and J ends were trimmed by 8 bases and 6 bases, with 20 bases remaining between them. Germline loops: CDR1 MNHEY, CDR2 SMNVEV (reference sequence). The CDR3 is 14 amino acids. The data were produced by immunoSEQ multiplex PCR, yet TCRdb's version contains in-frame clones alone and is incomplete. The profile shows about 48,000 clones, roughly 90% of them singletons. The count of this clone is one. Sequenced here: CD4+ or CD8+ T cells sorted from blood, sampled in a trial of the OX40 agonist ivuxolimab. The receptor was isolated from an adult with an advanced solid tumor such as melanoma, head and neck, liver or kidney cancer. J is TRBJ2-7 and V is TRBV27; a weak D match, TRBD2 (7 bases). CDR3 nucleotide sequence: TGTGCCAGCGCACTACGTGGGGGGGCATTCGAGCAGTACTTC. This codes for CASALRGGAFEQYF.